The next 5 T cell receptor beta chains were all read from a single sample in a study of blood T cells in healthy people across ages. Using a J-beta primer mix together with a sample-barcoded 5' primer, a second PCR was run for roughly 6 to 12 cycles. TCRdb re-derived calls from the 5' RACE reads in MiXCR, one entry per CDR3 protein. This table has about 1.6 million distinct CDR3 sequences, 30% to 40% appearing once. The sequencing sample was made of blood. All receptors derive from a woman aged 25 to 39 in good health.

The table lists this clonotype with a few counts. The rearrangement joins TRBV29-1 to TRBJ1-1; TRBD1 might be the D (6 bases). This CDR3 has 12 amino acids. Deletions cut 5 bases from V and 5 bases from J, with 12 bases between. Germline V CDR1 and CDR2: SQVTM, ANQGSEA. CDR3 amino acids: CSVQQGWTEAFF. The CDR3 DNA sequence: TGCAGCGTTCAACAGGGCTGGACTGAAGCTTTCTTT.

The sample holds a few counts of this clonotype. The chain couples TRBV20-1 to TRBJ1-6; unclear D gene. Trimming took 6 bases from V and 7 from J, leaving 16 bases between them. The CDR3 extends over 14 amino acids. Germline CDR1 DFQATT, CDR2 SNEGSKA (reference sequence). CDR3 nucleotides: TGCAGTGCCGTAGTTATGGGGAGGAATTCACCCCTCCACTTT. Amino acids: CSAVVMGRNSPLHF.

The sample holds a few counts of this clonotype. The genes are TRBV13 and TRBJ2-7; TRBD1 matches at 9 bases. There are 15 residues in the CDR3. Germline assignment: CDR1 PRHDT and CDR2 FYEKMQ (reference sequence). The J segment lost 2 bases and the V segment lost 10 bases, leaving 12 bases of the junction unmatched. CDR3: CANRRTGGTTYEQYF. The DNA of the CDR3 is TGTGCCAACAGGCGCACAGGGGGCACAACCTACGAGCAGTACTTC.

The gene calls are TRBV6-1 and TRBJ1-6, with 11 bases identical to TRBD1. V gave up 5 bases and J gave up 7 bases; unmatched junction bases: 4. CDR3 length: 15 residues. Germline V CDR1 and CDR2: MNHNS, SASEGT. In nucleotides, the CDR3 is TGTGCCAGCAGTACACGGGACAGGGGGAATTCACCCCTCCACTTT. This encodes CASSTRDRGNSPLHF.

V usage is TRBV7-9 and J usage is TRBJ2-3; D unresolved. This CDR3 comprises 13 residues. Germline CDR1 is SEHNR and CDR2 is FQNEAQ (reference sequence). V lost 5 bases, J lost 5 bases, and 11 bases lay in between. The CDR3 loop is CASSRPPLDTQYF. In DNA form, the CDR3 reads TGTGCCAGCAGCCGACCCCCCTTAGATACGCAGTATTTT.